This T cell receptor beta chain was captured in a study of shared T cell receptors in the human thymus (TCRdb year 2021). Concerning the study at large: The study investigated the way shared, self-reactive T-cell receptor alpha chains are produced in the human thymus.

In regard to this clone: No antigen is known for it. Base qualities are not at hand, and no much larger clone is one base apart.

Via the germline V gene, CDR1 is MGHRA and CDR2 YSYEKL. V is pared back by 4 bases and J by 7 bases, with 14 bases lying between the germline termini. The CDR3 holds 15 amino acids from the cysteine to the phenylalanine. The retained sequence is limited to the CDR3, 45 bases, with the frame set at the first base. The library was produced with the immunoSEQ multiplex PCR assay. Entries here come from immuneACCESS through TCRdb and include only in-frame sequences with V and J called. Some clones fail to appear in such tables; in the studies checked, an unresolved V gene covers under half of the shortfall, and the cause of the remainder is unknown. Counted in this sample were 700,000 to 750,000 clones; 80% to 90% of them appeared once. Clones ranked in the top ten supply more than 0.01% of the sample. These same records also appear under a second study, on human thymus T cells. The second study, in turn, reports: Immunologically healthy infants undergoing open corrective cardiac surgery for congenital heart defects in Finland were used as donors. Thymus tissue was collected as surgical resects that were removed during corrective cardiac surgery. Both the thymic and the peripheral blood repertoires appeared to show biased V and J gene segment usage. The related research reported highly overlapping thymic TCR repertoires among unrelated individuals. The study used eight infant thymus samples plus four related peripheral blood samples to characterize TCR alpha and beta repertoires. The cohort included more than five male and two female infants, with donor ages spanning 7 to 244 days. After being mechanically released from the tissue, thymocytes were kept at -70 degrees C in pellets of about 9.5-30 million cells. A QIAsymphony instrument was used to extract genomic DNA from the frozen cell pellets. TCRB and TCRAD loci were amplified from a standardized quantity of quality-controlled genomic DNA using the immunoSEQ multiplex PCR assay. The V(D)J region was spanned by amplicons of a length sufficient to cover the CDR3 and to identify V and J genes. Through the commercial immunoSEQ service, the amplicons were sequenced on an Illumina platform. Primer bias and sequencing errors were corrected as previously described, and TCRAD and TCRB definitions were based on the IMGT database. The repertoires were analysed using immunoSEQ Analyzer 3.0 and VDJTools for basic statistics, V/J segment usage, diversity estimates, rarefaction and pairwise overlap. Diversity was estimated with Chao1, ChaoE, Efron-Thisted, Shannon and inverse Simpson indices, and also on datasets down-sampled to the smallest sample. For repertoire overlap, CDR3 nucleotide sequence, V gene and J gene had to match strictly, and clustering was done by Jaccard-based multidimensional scaling. On average, around 810,000 unique TCRB clonotypes were obtained from thymus samples, compared with some 84,000 from blood samples.

The sample taken for sequencing was thymocytes. The chain joins TRBV4-1 to TRBJ1-6; the D segment cannot be called with confidence. This TCR was recovered from a girl under two years old with a congenital heart defect. Donor details come from another sample of the same person, matched by shared clones. In nucleotides, the sequence is TGCGCCAGCAGCCCTCCCGGGCAGCGGAATTCACCCCTCCACTTT. It encodes CASSPPGQRNSPLHF.